The TCR beta chain under discussion was sequenced for a study of blood T cell repertoires in COVID-19. Study-level background: Researchers got acute and convalescent COVID-19 samples from the United States, Italy and Spain. PBMCs, B-cell-depleted T cells, or T cells were the source of the cDNA or gDNA that made up the material.

Per the authors' pipeline: Estimation of nucleated cell counts relied on the amplification of reference gene primers. TCRdb keeps only in-frame clones here, not all; method: immunoSEQ multiplex PCR. That table supplies the V and J calls and clone size; D and trimming were determined from the DNA. Here the sample spans about 200,000 clones, roughly nine tenths being singletons. The CDR3 is 13 amino acids. Per germline, CDR1 KGHSH and CDR2 LQKENI. As concerns this clone: One end of the junction does not line up with germline, which may come from a read error.

This TCR derives from a man in his 60s with active or convalescent COVID-19. The genes are TRBV18 and TRBJ2-7; D is unclear. The sequenced sample consisted of peripheral blood. In DNA form, the CDR3 reads TGTGCCAGCTCCCCACGACTTGACTACGAGCAGTACTTC. Its translation: CASSPRLDYEQYF.